This section outlines one TCR beta chain sequence together with its context. The antigen is undetermined. The data derive from a study of T cell responses to AZD1222 COVID-19 vaccine. Study findings and constraints: Clonal diversity was possibly underestimated, and the donors were mostly white British, with more females. No day 14 peak samples; only post-peak repertoires were characterized.

Here immunoSEQ multiplex PCR was the method, and the copy in TCRdb shows in-frame clones only, minus some. The data contain roughly 110,000 clones, roughly 88% of them seen just once; the ten biggest clones take up around 7.6%. CDR1 and CDR2 from the germline V gene are SEHNR and FQNEAQ (reference sequence). V trimming: 1 base; J trimming: 8 bases; junction bases outside the gene matches: 10. CDR3 length equals 15 residues. The J gene is TRBJ1-2, the V gene TRBV7-9; 7 nucleotides align to TRBD1. The sequence came from an adult who received the AZD1222 COVID-19 vaccine. The sample in question was peripheral blood, obtained 28 days after the second AZD1222 dose. CDR3 in amino acids: CASSLVAGTAPGYTF. As DNA, the CDR3 is TGTGCCAGCAGCTTAGTAGCCGGGACAGCCCCCGGCTACACCTTC.